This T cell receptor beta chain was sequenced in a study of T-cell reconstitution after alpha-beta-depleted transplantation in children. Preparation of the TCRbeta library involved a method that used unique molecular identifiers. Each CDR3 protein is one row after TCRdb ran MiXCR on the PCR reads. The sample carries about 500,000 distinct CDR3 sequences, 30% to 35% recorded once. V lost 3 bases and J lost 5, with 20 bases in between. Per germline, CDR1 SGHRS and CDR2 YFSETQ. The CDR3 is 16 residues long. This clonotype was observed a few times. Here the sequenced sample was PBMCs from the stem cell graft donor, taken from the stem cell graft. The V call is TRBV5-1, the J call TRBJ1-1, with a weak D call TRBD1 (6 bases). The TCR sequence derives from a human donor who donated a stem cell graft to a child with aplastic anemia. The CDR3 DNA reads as TGCGCCAGCAGCTCAATGGGCGGGGGCGTCCGAACTGAAGCTTTCTTT. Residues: CASSSMGGGVRTEAFF.